What follows is one T cell receptor beta chain and its context. The antigen is undetermined. CDR1 and CDR2 from the germline V gene are MNHNS and SASEGT. The CDR3 length is 15 residues. The sample originates from a study of T cells after posttransplantation cyclophosphamide. Study-level results: Recipient CMV seropositivity and CMV reactivation strongly tracked TRB clonality. Donor-recipient repertoire similarity was low at 1-2 months, rising over year one.

Produced via immunoSEQ multiplex PCR; TCRdb's table is partial and in-frame only. The sample has 23,000 or so clones, none seen only once. The chain recombines TRBV6-1 with TRBJ2-5; TRBD2 matches 12 bases. The J call may be mistaken, given a closer DNA end match to TRBJ2-7. This clonotype was sampled from a woman in her sixties in good health, CMV-negative, and a related stem cell transplant donor. Sequencing used PBMCs. CDR3 sequence: CASSSTSGRSYEQYF. The CDR3 DNA sequence: TGTGCCAGCAGTTCCACTAGCGGGAGGAGCTACGAGCAGTACTTC.